The rows below give T cell receptor beta chains drawn from one sample of a study of identical twins. MiXCR was run by TCRdb on the 5' RACE reads, yielding one entry per CDR3 protein. The sample has 1.5 million to 2 million distinct CDR3 sequences, 32% seen once. Specimen: cord blood. These TCRs come from a newborn girl in good health. Both conserved end residues are part of each CDR3. The order of the fields is clone size, J gene, D gene, V gene, CDR3 length, CDR3 protein, CDR3 DNA. A D gene is named only where the DNA matches it firmly. Some rows mark clone size as missing; the rest say once, few, many or name a class of expanded clone.

many TRBJ2-7 . TRBV5-1 12 CASSLGLEEQYF TGCGCCAGCAGCTTGGGCCTTGAAGAGCAGTACTTC
. TRBJ2-4 TRBD2 TRBV9 15 CASSIGGAAKNIQYF TGTGCCAGCAGCATCGGGGGGGCCGCCAAAAACATTCAGTACTTC
many TRBJ1-2 . TRBV5-1 15 CASSLDIPTNYGYTF TGCGCCAGCAGCTTGGACATACCTACTAACTATGGCTACACCTTC
few TRBJ1-4 . TRBV28 15 CASRLTGSTNEKLFF TGTGCCAGCAGACTCACCGGGTCAACGAATGAAAAACTGTTTTTT
. TRBJ2-7 TRBD2 TRBV20-1 14 CSARGTSGVHEQYF TGCAGTGCTAGGGGGACTAGCGGGGTCCACGAGCAGTACTTC
. TRBJ1-6 TRBD1 TRBV5-1 16 CASSSSWGQLNSPLHF TGCGCCAGCAGCTCCTCTTGGGGACAGCTTAATTCACCCCTCCACTTT
few TRBJ2-5 TRBD2 TRBV6-1 16 CASSEMGLAGRETQYF TGTGCCAGCAGTGAAATGGGACTAGCGGGACGAGAGACCCAGTACTTC
many TRBJ1-2 . TRBV6-5 12 CASTTSNYGYTF TGTGCCAGCACCACAAGTAACTATGGCTACACCTTC
. TRBJ1-2 . TRBV7-2 16 CASSLVEGPMGYGYTF TGTGCCAGCAGCTTAGTTGAGGGCCCTATGGGGTATGGCTACACCTTC
few TRBJ2-7 TRBD2 TRBV27 17 CASSLDPRLAGNYEQYF TGTGCCAGCAGTTTGGATCCGAGACTAGCGGGAAACTACGAGCAGTACTTC
few TRBJ1-2 . TRBV5-1 15 CASSSSTREGYGYTF TGCGCCAGCAGCTCGTCTACTCGGGAGGGCTATGGCTACACCTTC
. TRBJ2-7 . TRBV25-1 15 CASRDRDLEVNEQYF TGTGCCAGCAGGGACCGGGACTTAGAGGTTAATGAGCAGTACTTC
few TRBJ2-3 . TRBV9 14 CASSPNFRTDTQYF TGTGCCAGCAGCCCCAACTTTCGCACAGATACGCAGTATTTT
. TRBJ2-7 . TRBV20-1 15 CSARVYGATPYEQYF TGCAGTGCTAGAGTTTATGGGGCGACTCCCTACGAGCAGTACTTC
. TRBJ2-7 . TRBV20-1 13 CSAGGVRPYEQYF TGCAGTGCTGGGGGAGTTCGGCCCTACGAGCAGTACTTC
few TRBJ1-2 TRBD1 TRBV7-9 17 CASSLRPPGQINYGYTF TGTGCCAGCAGCTTAAGGCCCCCGGGACAGATTAACTATGGCTACACCTTC
. TRBJ2-7 . TRBV20-1 13 CSARVGGFYEQYF TGCAGTGCTAGAGTTGGGGGCTTCTACGAGCAGTACTTC
few TRBJ2-6 . TRBV9 15 CASSVQHSGANVLTF TGTGCCAGCAGCGTCCAGCATTCTGGGGCCAACGTCCTGACTTTC
few TRBJ2-3 TRBD2 TRBV5-6 15 CASSFGVAGEATQYF TGTGCCAGCAGCTTCGGGGTAGCGGGAGAAGCTACGCAGTATTTT
. TRBJ2-7 . TRBV7-2 18 CASSLGFPFQPDYYEQYF TGTGCCAGCAGCTTAGGTTTCCCATTCCAACCGGACTACTACGAGCAGTACTTC
few TRBJ1-1 TRBD1 TRBV6-6 14 CASRPRQGRTEAFF TGTGCCAGCAGACCCAGACAGGGGAGGACTGAAGCTTTCTTT
. TRBJ1-2 TRBD1 TRBV7-2 16 CASSLESYRGGYGYTF TGTGCCAGCAGCTTAGAATCGTACAGGGGGGGCTATGGCTACACCTTC
. TRBJ2-5 TRBD1 TRBV6-1 14 CASSEGGQGETQYF TGTGCCAGCAGTGAGGGCGGACAGGGCGAGACCCAGTACTTC
. TRBJ1-1 . TRBV7-2 14 CASGGWAPNTEAFF TGTGCCAGCGGGGGTTGGGCTCCTAACACTGAAGCTTTCTTT
. TRBJ1-5 . TRBV24-1 12 CARTASCPPQHF TGTGCCAGAACAGCATCGTGTCCGCCCCAGCATTTT
few TRBJ2-1 TRBD2 TRBV4-1 17 CASSQDPQRGVYNEQFF TGCGCCAGCAGCCAAGACCCCCAGCGGGGGGTCTACAATGAGCAGTTCTTC
many TRBJ2-1 . TRBV5-1 13 CASSLVVDNEQFF TGTGCCAGCAGTTTAGTGGTAGACAATGAGCAGTTCTTC
few TRBJ2-7 TRBD2 TRBV27 16 CASTTRREGSVHEQYF TGTGCCAGCACAACCCGGCGGGAGGGAAGCGTCCACGAGCAGTACTTC
. TRBJ2-1 TRBD2 TRBV7-2 16 CASSLGGLAGVGKEFF TGTGCCAGCAGCTTAGGGGGACTAGCGGGAGTCGGCAAAGAGTTCTTC
many TRBJ1-4 TRBD1 TRBV28 13 CASRATGSEKLFF TGTGCCAGCAGGGCGACAGGGAGTGAAAAACTGTTTTTT
. TRBJ1-1 . TRBV3-1 15 CASSQEGGVSTEAFF TGTGCCAGCAGCCAAGAGGGAGGGGTAAGCACTGAAGCTTTCTTT
few TRBJ1-1 . TRBV29-1 13 CSFQSRGGTEAFF TGCAGCTTTCAGTCTAGGGGCGGAACTGAAGCTTTCTTT
few TRBJ1-2 TRBD1 TRBV10-2 15 CASSKPGTGDYGYTF TGCGCCAGCAGTAAGCCCGGGACAGGGGACTATGGCTACACCTTC
few TRBJ2-3 . TRBV7-9 15 CASSPKTLPTDTQYF TGTGCCAGCAGCCCCAAAACTCTTCCCACAGATACGCAGTATTTT
. TRBJ2-7 . TRBV27 13 CASSLRGWVEQYF TGTGCCAGCAGTTTGCGGGGTTGGGTCGAGCAGTACTTC
few TRBJ2-4 . TRBV20-1 16 CSARARGSGAKNIQYF TGCAGTGCTAGAGCGCGGGGCTCCGGGGCCAAAAACATTCAGTACTTC
. TRBJ1-1 . TRBV5-8 16 CASSLGIGLRNTEAFF TGTGCCAGCAGCTTGGGGATCGGACTACGTAACACTGAAGCTTTCTTT
few TRBJ2-5 TRBD2 TRBV28 18 CASSTLQASGRAAETQYF TGTGCCAGCAGTACCCTTCAAGCTAGCGGGAGGGCGGCCGAGACCCAGTACTTC
. TRBJ2-7 TRBD2 TRBV5-1 16 CASSLGASGRHYEQYF TGCGCCAGCAGCCTCGGGGCTAGCGGGAGGCACTACGAGCAGTACTTC
. TRBJ2-2 TRBD2 TRBV28 16 CASSYAGGVNTGELFF TGTGCCAGCAGTTACGCGGGAGGGGTGAACACCGGGGAGCTGTTTTTT
few TRBJ2-7 . TRBV15 13 CATQGPLPFEQYF TGTGCCACCCAAGGACCTCTCCCGTTCGAGCAGTACTTC
. TRBJ1-4 . TRBV7-9 16 CASSLGRIATNEKLFF TGTGCCAGCAGCTTAGGTCGGATCGCAACTAATGAAAAACTGTTTTTT
. TRBJ2-3 TRBD1 TRBV15 17 CATARGTGSLAQGTQYF TGTGCCACCGCAAGGGGGACAGGGTCCCTTGCACAAGGTACGCAGTATTTT
many TRBJ2-7 TRBD2 TRBV5-1 15 CASSSRTSGGYEQYF TGCGCCAGCAGCTCACGGACTAGCGGAGGCTACGAGCAGTACTTC
. TRBJ2-1 TRBD2 TRBV3-1 19 CASSQEELAGGQRANEQFF TGTGCCAGCAGCCAAGAGGAACTAGCGGGGGGGCAGCGAGCCAATGAGCAGTTCTTC
. TRBJ2-3 TRBD1 TRBV20-1 14 CSATVQGIRDTQYF TGCAGTGCTACGGTACAGGGGATCAGAGATACGCAGTATTTT
many TRBJ1-2 . TRBV5-1 13 CASSLEVNYGYTF TGTGCCAGCAGCTTGGAGGTTAACTATGGCTACACCTTC
. TRBJ2-1 . TRBV5-1 16 CASSPTLSGSYNEQFF TGCGCCAGCAGCCCAACCCTCAGCGGCTCCTACAATGAGCAGTTCTTC
. TRBJ1-5 . TRBV20-1 16 CSARVQALGANQPQHF TGCAGTGCTAGGGTACAGGCCCTTGGGGCCAATCAGCCCCAGCATTTT
once TRBJ1-5 . TRBV20-1 14 CSAKGRYSNQPQHF TGCAGTGCTAAAGGACGTTATAGCAATCAGCCCCAGCATTTT
. TRBJ1-1 . TRBV12-5 13 CASGVPRGTEAFF TGTGCTAGTGGGGTCCCGAGAGGCACTGAAGCTTTCTTT
. TRBJ2-3 . TRBV6-1 12 CASSANLDTQYF TGTGCCAGCAGTGCTAATCTCGATACGCAGTATTTT
. TRBJ2-4 TRBD2 TRBV27 19 CASSLLPAGRIRAKNIQYF TGTGCCAGCAGTCTGTTACCAGCGGGAAGAATTAGGGCCAAAAACATTCAGTACTTC
few TRBJ2-1 . TRBV12-3/TRBV12-4 17 CATLRAPRDSSYNEQFF TGTGCCACCCTGCGAGCCCCCCGGGATTCATCCTACAATGAGCAGTTCTTC
few TRBJ1-6 TRBD1 TRBV29-1 13 CSPGTGNNSPLHF TGCAGCCCCGGGACAGGGAATAATTCACCCCTCCACTTT
. TRBJ2-3 . TRBV24-1 14 CATSDYVSTDTQYF TGTGCCACCAGTGATTATGTCAGCACAGATACGCAGTATTTT